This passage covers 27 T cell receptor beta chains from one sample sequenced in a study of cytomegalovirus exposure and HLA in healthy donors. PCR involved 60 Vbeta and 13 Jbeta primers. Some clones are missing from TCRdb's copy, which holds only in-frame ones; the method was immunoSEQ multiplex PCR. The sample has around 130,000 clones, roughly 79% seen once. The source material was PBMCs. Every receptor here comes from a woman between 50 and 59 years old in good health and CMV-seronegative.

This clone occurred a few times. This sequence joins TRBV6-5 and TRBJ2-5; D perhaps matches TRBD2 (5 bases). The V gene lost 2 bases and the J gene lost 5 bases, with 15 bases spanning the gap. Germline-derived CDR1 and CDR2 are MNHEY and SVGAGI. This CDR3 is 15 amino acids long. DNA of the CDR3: TGTGCCAGCAGTTACCGGCGGGCGGGTGGGGAGACCCAGTACTTC. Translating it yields CASSYRRAGGETQYF.

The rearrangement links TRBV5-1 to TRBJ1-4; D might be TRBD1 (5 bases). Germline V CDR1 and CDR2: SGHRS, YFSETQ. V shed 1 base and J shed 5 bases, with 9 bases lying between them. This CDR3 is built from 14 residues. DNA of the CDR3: TGCGCCAGCAGCTTGACAGGAGAGAATGAAAAACTGTTTTTT. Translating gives CASSLTGENEKLFF.

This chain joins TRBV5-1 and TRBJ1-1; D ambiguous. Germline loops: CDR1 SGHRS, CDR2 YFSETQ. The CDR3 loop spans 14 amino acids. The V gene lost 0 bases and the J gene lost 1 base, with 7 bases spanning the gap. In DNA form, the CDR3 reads TGCGCCAGCAGCTTGGGTGGCAAGAACACTGAAGCTTTCTTT. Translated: CASSLGGKNTEAFF.

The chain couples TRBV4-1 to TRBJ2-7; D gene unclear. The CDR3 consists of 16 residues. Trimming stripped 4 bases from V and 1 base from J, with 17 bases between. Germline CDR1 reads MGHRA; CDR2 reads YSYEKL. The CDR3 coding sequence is TGCGCCAGCAGCCTAAACGCGGAGCCGACTTCCTACGAGCAGTACTTC. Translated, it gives CASSLNAEPTSYEQYF.

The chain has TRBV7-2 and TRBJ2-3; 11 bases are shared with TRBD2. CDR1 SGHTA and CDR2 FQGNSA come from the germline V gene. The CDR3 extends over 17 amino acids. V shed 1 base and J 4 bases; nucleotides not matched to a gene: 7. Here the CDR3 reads CASSLGSSGRFADTQYF. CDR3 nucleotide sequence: TGTGCCAGCAGCTTAGGTTCTAGCGGGAGGTTCGCAGATACGCAGTATTTT.

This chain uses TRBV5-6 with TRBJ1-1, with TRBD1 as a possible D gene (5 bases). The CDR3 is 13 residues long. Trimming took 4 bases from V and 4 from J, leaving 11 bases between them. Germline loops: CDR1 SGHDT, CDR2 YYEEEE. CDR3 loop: CASSLGGTTEAFF. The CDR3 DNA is TGTGCCAGCAGCCTCGGGGGGACCACTGAAGCTTTCTTT.

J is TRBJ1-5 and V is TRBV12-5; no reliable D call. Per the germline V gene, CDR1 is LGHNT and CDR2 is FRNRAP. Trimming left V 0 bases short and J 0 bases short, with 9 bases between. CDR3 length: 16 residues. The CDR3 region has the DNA TGTGCTAGTGGTTTGGTAGATACACATAGCAATCAGCCCCAGCATTTT. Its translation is CASGLVDTHSNQPQHF.

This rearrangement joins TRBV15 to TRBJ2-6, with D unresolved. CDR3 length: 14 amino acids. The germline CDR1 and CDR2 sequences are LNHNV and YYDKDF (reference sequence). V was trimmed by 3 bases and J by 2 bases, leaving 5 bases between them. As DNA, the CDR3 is TGTGCCACCAGCAGGGCCCCTGGGGCCAACGTCCTGACTTTC. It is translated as CATSRAPGANVLTF.

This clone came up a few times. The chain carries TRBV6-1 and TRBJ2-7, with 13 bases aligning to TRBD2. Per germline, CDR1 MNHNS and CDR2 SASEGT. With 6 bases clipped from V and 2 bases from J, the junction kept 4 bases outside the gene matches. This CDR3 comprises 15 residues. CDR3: CASSDGLAGAYEQYV. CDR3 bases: TGTGCCAGCAGCGATGGACTAGCGGGAGCCTACGAGCAGTACGTC.

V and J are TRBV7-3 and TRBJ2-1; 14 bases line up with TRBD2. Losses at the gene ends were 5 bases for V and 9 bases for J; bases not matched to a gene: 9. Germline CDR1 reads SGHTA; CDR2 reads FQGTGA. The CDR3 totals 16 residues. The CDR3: CASSPQGTSGRGEQFF. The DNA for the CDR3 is TGTGCCAGCAGCCCCCAAGGGACTAGCGGGAGAGGTGAGCAGTTCTTC.

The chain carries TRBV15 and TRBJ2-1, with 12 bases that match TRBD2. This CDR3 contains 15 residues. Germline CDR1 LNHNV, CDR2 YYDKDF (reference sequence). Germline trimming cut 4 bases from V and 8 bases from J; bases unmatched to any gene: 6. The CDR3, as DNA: TGTGCCACCAGCATGTCTAGCGGGAGGGCCTATGAGCAGTTCTTC. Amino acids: CATSMSSGRAYEQFF.

The DNA of the CDR3 is TGTGCCAGCAGCTTGGAACAGGGGGCCTTTAGGAATGAGCAGTTCTTC. This sequence encodes CASSLEQGAFRNEQFF. V gene TRBV5-6 combines with J gene TRBJ2-1; 9 bases align to TRBD1. The V and J ends lost 0 bases and 7 bases, in that order; junction bases with no gene match: 8. CDR1 SGHDT and CDR2 YYEEEE come from the germline V gene. CDR3 length: 16 residues. Looking up the rest from reference TRBV5-6 and TRBJ2-1 gives the full variable domain: DAGVTQSPTHLIKTRGQQVTLRCSPKSGHDTVSWYQQALGQGPQFIFQYYEEEERQRGNFPDRFSGHQFPNYSSELNVNALLLGDSALYLCASSLEQGAFRNEQFFGPGTRLTVL.

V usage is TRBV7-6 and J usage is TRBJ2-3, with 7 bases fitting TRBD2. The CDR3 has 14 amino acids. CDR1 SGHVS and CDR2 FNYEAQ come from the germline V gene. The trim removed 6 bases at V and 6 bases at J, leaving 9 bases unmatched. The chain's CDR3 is CASSRDYRGDTQYF. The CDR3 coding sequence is TGTGCCAGCAGTCGGGACTACCGCGGGGATACGCAGTATTTT.

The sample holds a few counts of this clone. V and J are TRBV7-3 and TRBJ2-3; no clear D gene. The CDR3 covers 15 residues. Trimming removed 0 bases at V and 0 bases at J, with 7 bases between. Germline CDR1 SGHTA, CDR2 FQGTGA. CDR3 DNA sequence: TGTGCCAGCAGCTTAACCGTTTCTAGCACAGATACGCAGTATTTT. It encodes CASSLTVSSTDTQYF.

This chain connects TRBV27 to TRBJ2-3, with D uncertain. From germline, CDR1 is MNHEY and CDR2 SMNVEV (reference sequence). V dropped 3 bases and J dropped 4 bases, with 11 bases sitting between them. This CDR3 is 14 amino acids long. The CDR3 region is CASSLVENSDTQYF. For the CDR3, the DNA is TGTGCCAGCAGTTTGGTAGAGAATTCAGATACGCAGTATTTT.

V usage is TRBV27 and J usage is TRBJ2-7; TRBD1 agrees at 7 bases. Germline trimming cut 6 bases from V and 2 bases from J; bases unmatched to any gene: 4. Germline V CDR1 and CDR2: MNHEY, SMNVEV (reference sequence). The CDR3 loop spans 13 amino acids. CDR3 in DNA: TGTGCCAGCAGCCTTGACAGGGCCTACGAGCAGTACTTC. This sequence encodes CASSLDRAYEQYF.

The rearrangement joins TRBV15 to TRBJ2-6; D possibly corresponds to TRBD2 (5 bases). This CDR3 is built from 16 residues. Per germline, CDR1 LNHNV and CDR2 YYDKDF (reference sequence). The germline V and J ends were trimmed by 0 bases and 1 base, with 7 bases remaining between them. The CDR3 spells CATSRDGGSGANVLTF. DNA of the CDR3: TGTGCCACCAGCAGAGATGGAGGTTCTGGGGCCAACGTCCTGACTTTC.

CDR3 nucleotides: TGTGCCAGCTCACCAACCACTAGCGGGAGTCGCACCGGGGAGCTGTTTTTT. Translated, it gives CASSPTTSGSRTGELFF. The chain is built from TRBV18 and TRBJ2-2; the match to TRBD2 covers 11 bases. The CDR3 runs 17 residues. Germline V gene data show CDR1 as KGHSH and CDR2 as LQKENI. V dropped 2 bases and J dropped 4; count of bases not matched to a gene: 6. The entire variable domain, with the rest obtained from reference TRBV18 and TRBJ2-2, is as follows: NAGVMQNPRHLVRRRGQEARLRCSPMKGHSHVYWYRQLPEEGLKFMVYLQKENIIDESGMPKERFSAEFPKEGPSILRIQQVVRGDSAAYFCASSPTTSGSRTGELFFGEGSRLTVL.

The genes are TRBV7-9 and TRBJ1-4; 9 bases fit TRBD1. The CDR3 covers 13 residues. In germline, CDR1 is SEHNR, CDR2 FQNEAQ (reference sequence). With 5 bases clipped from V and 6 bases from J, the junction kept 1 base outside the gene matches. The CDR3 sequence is CASSGDRDEKLFF. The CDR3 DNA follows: TGTGCCAGCAGCGGGGACAGGGATGAAAAACTGTTTTTT.

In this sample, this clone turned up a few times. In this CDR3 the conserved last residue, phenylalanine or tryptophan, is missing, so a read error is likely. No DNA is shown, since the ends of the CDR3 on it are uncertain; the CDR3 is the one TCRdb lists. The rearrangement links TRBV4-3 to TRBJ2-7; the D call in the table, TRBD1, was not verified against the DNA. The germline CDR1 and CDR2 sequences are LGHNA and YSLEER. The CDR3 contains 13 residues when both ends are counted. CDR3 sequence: CASSQVVGRGPRG.

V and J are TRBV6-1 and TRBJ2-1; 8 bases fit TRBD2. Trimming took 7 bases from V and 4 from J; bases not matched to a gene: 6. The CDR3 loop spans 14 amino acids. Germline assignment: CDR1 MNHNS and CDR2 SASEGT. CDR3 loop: CASTRPGGYNEQFF. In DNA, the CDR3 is TGTGCCAGCACCCGACCGGGGGGGTACAATGAGCAGTTCTTC.

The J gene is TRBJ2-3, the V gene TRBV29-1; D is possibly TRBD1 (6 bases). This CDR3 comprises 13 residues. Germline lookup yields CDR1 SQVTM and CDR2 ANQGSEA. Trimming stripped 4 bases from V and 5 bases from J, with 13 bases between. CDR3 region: CSVALRGRDTQYF. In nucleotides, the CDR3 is TGCAGCGTTGCACTCAGGGGCCGAGATACGCAGTATTTT.

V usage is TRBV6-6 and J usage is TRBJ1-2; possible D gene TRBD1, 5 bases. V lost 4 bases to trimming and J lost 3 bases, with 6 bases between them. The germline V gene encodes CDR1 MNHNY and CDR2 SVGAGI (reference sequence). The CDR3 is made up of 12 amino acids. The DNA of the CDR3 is TGTGCCAGCAGTTTAGGGGACTATGGCTACACCTTC. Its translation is CASSLGDYGYTF.

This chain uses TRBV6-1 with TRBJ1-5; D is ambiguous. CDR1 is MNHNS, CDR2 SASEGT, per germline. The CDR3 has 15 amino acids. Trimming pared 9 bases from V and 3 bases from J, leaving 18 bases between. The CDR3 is CASNKDRETNQPQHF. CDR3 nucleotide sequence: TGTGCCAGTAACAAAGATCGGGAAACCAATCAGCCCCAGCATTTT.

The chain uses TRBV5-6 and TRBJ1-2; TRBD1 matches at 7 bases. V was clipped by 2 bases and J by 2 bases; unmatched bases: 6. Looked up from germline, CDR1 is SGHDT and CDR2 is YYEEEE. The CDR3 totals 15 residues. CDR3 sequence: CASSFGQAPNYGYTF. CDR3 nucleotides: TGTGCCAGCAGCTTCGGACAGGCCCCAAACTATGGCTACACCTTC.

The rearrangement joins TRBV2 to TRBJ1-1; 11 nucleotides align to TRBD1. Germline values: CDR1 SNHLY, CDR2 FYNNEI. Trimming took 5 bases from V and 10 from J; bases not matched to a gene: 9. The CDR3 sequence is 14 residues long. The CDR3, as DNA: TGTGCCAGCAGTCTCCCTGGGGACAGGGGGGGAGCTTTCTTT. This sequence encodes CASSLPGDRGGAFF. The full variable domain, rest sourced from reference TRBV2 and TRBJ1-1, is EPEVTQTPSHQVTQMGQEVILRCVPISNHLYFYWYRQILGQKVEFLVSFYNNEISEKSEIFDDQFSVERPDGSNFTLKIRSTKLEDSAMYFCASSLPGDRGGAFFGQGTRLTVV.

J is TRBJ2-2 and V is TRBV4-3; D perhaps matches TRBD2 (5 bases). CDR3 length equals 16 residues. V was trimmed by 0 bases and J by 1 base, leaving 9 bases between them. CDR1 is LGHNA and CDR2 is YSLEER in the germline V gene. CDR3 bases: TGCGCCAGCAGCCAAGAGACGGCGGGGAACACCGGGGAGCTGTTTTTT. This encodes CASSQETAGNTGELFF.